What follows are 22 T cell receptor beta chains derived from one specimen sequenced in a study of T-cell reconstitution after alpha-beta-depleted transplantation in children. As it was prepared, the TCRbeta library received unique molecular identifiers. One entry per CDR3 protein, called by TCRdb with MiXCR from the PCR reads. In the table there are a few hundred thousand distinct CDR3 sequences, about 16% of which are singletons. Sequencing was performed on PBMCs from the stem cell graft donor, taken from the stem cell graft. The receptors were gathered from a human donor who donated a stem cell graft to a child with acute lymphoblastic leukemia.

In this sample, this clonotype turned up a few times. V and J are TRBV25-1 and TRBJ2-1, with D possibly TRBD1 on 6 matching bases. The CDR3 is made up of 15 amino acids. Trimming took off 10 bases at V and 1 base at J, with 17 bases between the two ends. The germline V gene has CDR1 MGHDK and CDR2 SYGVNS. CDR3 in DNA: TGTGCCACCGCTGATTGGACAGCGTCCTACAATGAGCAGTTCTTC. Protein: CATADWTASYNEQFF.

The rearrangement links TRBV5-6 to TRBJ2-7; no definite D call. CDR3 length: 12 amino acids. V was cut by 1 base and J by 10 bases, with 12 bases left in between. The V gene's germline CDR1 is SGHDT and CDR2 YYEEEE. The CDR3 DNA is TGTGCCAGCAGCTTGCTTTCGCAGTCCCAGTACTTC. This translates into CASSLLSQSQYF.

At least ten counts were recorded for this clonotype. The chain links TRBV5-1 to TRBJ2-7; 7 bases are shared with TRBD2. The CDR3 extends over 13 amino acids. Germline CDR1 is SGHRS and CDR2 is YFSETQ. V was pared by 4 bases and J by 2 bases, with 3 bases of the junction left unmatched. The CDR3 DNA sequence: TGCGCCAGCAGCCCTAGCGGAGCCTACGAGCAGTACTTC. This gives the protein CASSPSGAYEQYF.

V usage is TRBV24-1 and J usage is TRBJ2-7; D is undetermined. Trimming took 3 bases from V and 5 from J, leaving 4 bases between them. This CDR3 has 11 residues. The germline V gene has CDR1 KGHDR and CDR2 SFDVKD. The CDR3 DNA is TGTGCCACCAGTGATGGGGACGAGCAGTACTTC. Protein: CATSDGDEQYF.

This clonotype showed up just a few times. V gene TRBV5-1 combines with J gene TRBJ1-2; D not certain. Trimming took off 0 bases at V and 5 bases at J, with 14 bases between the two ends. The CDR3 is 15 residues long. Germline V CDR1 and CDR2: SGHRS, YFSETQ. CDR3 DNA: TGCGCCAGCAGCTTGGCCGTCTCTGGGCGATATGGCTACACCTTC. It is translated as CASSLAVSGRYGYTF.

The rearrangement joins TRBV2 to TRBJ2-7, with D perhaps matching TRBD1 (6 bases). Trimming shortened V by 3 bases and J by 2 bases, and 20 bases separated the two germline ends. This CDR3 region has 17 residues. Germline-derived CDR1 and CDR2 are SNHLY and FYNNEI. DNA of the CDR3: TGTGCCAGCAGTGACATTAGGGGGTCTAACATTGCCTACGAGCAGTACTTC. This sequence encodes CASSDIRGSNIAYEQYF. Combining the CDR3 with reference TRBV2 and TRBJ2-7 gives the whole variable domain EPEVTQTPSHQVTQMGQEVILRCVPISNHLYFYWYRQILGQKVEFLVSFYNNEISEKSEIFDDQFSVERPDGSNFTLKIRSTKLEDSAMYFCASSDIRGSNIAYEQYFGPGTRLTVT.

The chain uses TRBV9 and TRBJ1-1; tentatively, D is TRBD1 (5 bases). The V and J ends lost 5 bases and 7 bases respectively, with 12 bases between them. Germline V gene data show CDR1 as SGDLS and CDR2 as YYNGEE. The CDR3 sequence is 12 residues long. CDR3 sequence (DNA): TGTGCCAGCAGTGGCCCCGGGGGTGAAGCTTTCTTT. Translated: CASSGPGGEAFF.

The V gene is TRBV3-1, the J gene TRBJ2-5; possibly TRBD1 for D (6 bases). Germline CDR1 LGHDT, CDR2 YNNKEL (reference sequence). Trimming stripped 4 bases from V and 0 bases from J, with 18 bases between. The CDR3 length is 17 residues. In DNA form, the CDR3 reads TGTGCCAGCAGCCGCCAGGGGATAGCGTCGTACCAAGAGACCCAGTACTTC. This codes for CASSRQGIASYQETQYF.

This clonotype was counted a few times. V and J are TRBV6-6 and TRBJ1-1; 7 positions agree with TRBD1. From germline, CDR1 is MNHNY and CDR2 SVGAGI (reference sequence). This CDR3 has 12 residues. Trimming at V came to 5 bases and at J to 11 bases, leaving 8 bases not matched to a gene. CDR3 in amino acids: CASSGNRGAAFF. In DNA, the CDR3 is TGTGCCAGCAGTGGCAACAGGGGCGCGGCTTTCTTT.

This rearrangement joins TRBV6-2 or TRBV6-3 to TRBJ2-1, with 11 bases lining up with TRBD2. Germline V lookup: CDR1 MNHEY, CDR2 SVGEGT. The CDR3 runs 17 residues. V was clipped by 2 bases and J by 9 bases; unmatched bases: 12. CDR3 sequence reads: CASSYHRSGRAGAEQFF. The CDR3 DNA reads TGTGCCAGCAGTTACCATCGTAGCGGGAGGGCCGGTGCTGAGCAGTTCTTC.

The chain carries TRBV21-1 and TRBJ2-1; the listed D gene, TRBD2, was not tested against the DNA. TRBV21-1 is described as a pseudogene. This CDR3 contains 16 residues. The chain's CDR3 is CASSKAEGGLYNEQFF. The CDR3 DNA sequence: TGTGCCAGCAGCAAAGCGGAGGGAGGACTCTACAATGAGCAGTTCTTC.

This chain joins TRBV12-3 or TRBV12-4 and TRBJ2-1, with D perhaps TRBD2 (6 bases). The length of the CDR3 is 15 residues. V gave up 2 bases and J gave up 4 bases, with 12 bases separating them. The CDR3 loop reads CASSLLGGKYNEQFF. CDR3 nucleotide sequence: TGTGCCAGCAGTTTACTGGGAGGAAAATACAATGAGCAGTTCTTC.

This clonotype was counted a few times. In DNA, the CDR3 is TGCAGTGCTAACGACCAACAGGGGGGGGATGAGCAGTTCTTC. Protein: CSANDQQGGDEQFF. The chain joins TRBV20-1 to TRBJ2-1; TRBD1 might be the D (8 bases). Germline loops: CDR1 DFQATT, CDR2 SNEGSKA (reference sequence). Trimming left V 4 bases short and J 8 bases short, with 18 bases between. The CDR3 extends over 14 amino acids.

The J gene is TRBJ1-2, the V gene TRBV5-6, with 7 bases lining up with TRBD1. This CDR3 comprises 15 residues. V dropped 1 base and J dropped 4; count of bases not matched to a gene: 7. CDR1 is SGHDT and CDR2 is YYEEEE in the germline V gene. CDR3 DNA: TGTGCCAGCAGCTTGATTAGGGGACAGTTCTATGGCTACACCTTC. Translating it yields CASSLIRGQFYGYTF.

The rearrangement uses TRBV7-9 and TRBJ2-1; maybe TRBD2 (6 bases). The germline V gene encodes CDR1 SEHNR and CDR2 FQNEAQ (reference sequence). The CDR3 consists of 14 residues. Trimming removed 4 bases from V and 8 bases from J, with 15 bases in between. The CDR3 DNA is TGTGCCAGCAGCTCCTGGAGGGATAGCTATGAGCAGTTCTTC. Translation: CASSSWRDSYEQFF.

The chain combines TRBV25-1 with TRBJ2-7, with D possibly matching TRBD1 (6 bases). The CDR3 is made up of 16 amino acids. In germline, CDR1 is MGHDK, CDR2 SYGVNS. Trimming stripped 5 bases from V and 1 base from J, with 18 bases between. This chain's CDR3 is CASSPLMGALSYEQYF. The CDR3, as DNA: TGTGCCAGCAGTCCTCTTATGGGGGCGTTGTCCTACGAGCAGTACTTC.

The rearrangement uses TRBV3-1 and TRBJ2-7; D remains ambiguous. V was pared by 7 bases and J by 2 bases, with 12 bases between. Germline values: CDR1 LGHDT, CDR2 YNNKEL (reference sequence). The CDR3 extends over 13 amino acids. The chain's CDR3 is CASTGPKTYEQYF. The CDR3 DNA is TGTGCCAGCACAGGACCGAAGACCTACGAGCAGTACTTC.

This chain's CDR3 is CSARDKRDISYEQYF. CDR3 DNA sequence: TGCAGTGCTAGAGATAAGCGGGACATCTCCTACGAGCAGTACTTC. This sequence joins TRBV20-1 and TRBJ2-7; tentative D call: TRBD2 (7 bases). V lost 0 bases to trimming and J lost 0 bases, with 12 bases between them. Germline V CDR1 and CDR2: DFQATT, SNEGSKA (reference sequence). The CDR3 has 15 residues.

This clonotype has more than one count but fewer than ten. V is TRBV9 and J is TRBJ2-4, with 7 bases fitting TRBD1. The CDR3 has 13 residues. Germline V lookup: CDR1 SGDLS, CDR2 YYNGEE. Losses at the gene ends were 3 bases for V and 8 bases for J; bases not matched to a gene: 5. The CDR3 spells CASSARQGHIQYF. CDR3 nucleotides: TGTGCCAGCAGCGCCCGACAGGGTCACATTCAGTACTTC.

The V gene is TRBV20-1, the J gene TRBJ1-5; D gene unclear. The germline gives CDR1 DFQATT, CDR2 SNEGSKA (reference sequence). V lost 0 bases, J lost 12 bases, and 21 bases lay in between. This CDR3 comprises 15 residues. The CDR3 region is CSARDPLGTHFFQHF. CDR3 DNA: TGCAGTGCTAGAGATCCTTTAGGCACCCATTTTTTCCAGCATTTT.

This clonotype has a handful of counts. The chain uses TRBV19 and TRBJ1-5; D uncertain. Germline assignment: CDR1 LNHDA and CDR2 SQIVND (reference sequence). Trimming took 8 bases from V and 2 from J, leaving 10 bases between them. The CDR3 has 13 amino acids. The CDR3 reads CASRGDGNQPQHF. The DNA for the CDR3 is TGTGCCAGTCGTGGGGATGGCAATCAGCCCCAGCATTTT. Filled out from reference TRBV19 and TRBJ1-5, the complete variable domain reads DGGITQSPKYLFRKEGQNVTLSCEQNLNHDAMYWYRQDPGQGLRLIYYSQIVNDFQKGDIAEGYSVSREKKESFPLTVTSAQKNPTAFYLCASRGDGNQPQHFGDGTRLSIL.

This clonotype was seen a few times. The V gene is TRBV5-1, the J gene TRBJ2-3; tentative D call: TRBD1 (5 bases). Trimming pared 4 bases from V and 3 bases from J, leaving 9 bases between. CDR1 SGHRS and CDR2 YFSETQ come from the germline V gene. The CDR3 is 13 amino acids. The DNA of the CDR3 is TGCGCCAGCAGCCAGGGCCAGACAGATACGCAGTATTTT. Its translation: CASSQGQTDTQYF.